The 22 T cell receptor beta chains presented below share a single source sample, sequenced in a study of patients and donors after allogeneic stem cell transplantation. Via MiXCR, TCRdb re-called the RT-PCR reads, giving one row per CDR3 protein. The sample records approximately 200,000 distinct CDR3 sequences, about 14% being singletons. Material for sequencing was blood, either unsorted or a sorted T cell fraction (not recorded which). These receptors were taken from a human donor who was either an allogeneic HSCT recipient or a stem cell or donor lymphocyte infusion donor (not recorded which). It is not recorded whose cells these are; they may come from a transplant donor.

The genes are TRBV6-2 or TRBV6-3 and TRBJ1-2; a weak D match, TRBD1 (5 bases). With 7 bases removed from V and 7 bases from J, the gap between germline ends came to 16 bases. Germline values: CDR1 MNHEY, CDR2 SVGEGT. CDR3 length: 13 residues. Here the CDR3 DNA reads TGTGCCAGCATCGACTCAGGGAGGTCTGGCTACACCTTC. The encoded protein is CASIDSGRSGYTF.

This clonotype was recorded many times. The V and J genes are TRBV5-1 and TRBJ2-5; TRBD1 agrees at 8 bases. Trimming took 4 bases from V and 4 from J; bases not matched to a gene: 9. From germline, CDR1 is SGHRS and CDR2 YFSETQ. This CDR3 region has 15 residues. The DNA for the CDR3 is TGCGCCAGCAGCCCGAGGACAGGGCGGTCAGAGACCCAGTACTTC. Amino acid sequence: CASSPRTGRSETQYF. Variable domain in full (rest from reference TRBV5-1 and TRBJ2-5): KAGVTQTPRYLIKTRGQQVTLSCSPISGHRSVSWYQQTPGQGLQFLFEYFSETQRNKGNFPGRFSGRQFSNSRSEMNVSTLELGDSALYLCASSPRTGRSETQYFGPGTRLLVL.

This chain links TRBV5-1 with TRBJ2-1, with TRBD1 as a possible D gene (6 bases). The CDR3 length is 11 residues. Trimming shortened V by 0 bases and J by 13 bases, and 8 bases separated the two germline ends. The germline CDR1 and CDR2 sequences are SGHRS and YFSETQ. In nucleotides, the CDR3 is TGCGCCAGCAGCTTGGACAGGGATCAGTTCTTC. Its protein product is CASSLDRDQFF.

This clonotype was picked up a small number of times. This chain connects TRBV6-5 to TRBJ2-1; 8 nucleotides line up with TRBD2. The junction had 6 bases not matched to a gene; V was cut back by 0 bases and J by 8 bases. This CDR3 has 15 residues. Per the germline V gene, CDR1 is MNHEY and CDR2 is SVGAGI. The CDR3 region has the DNA TGTGCCAGCAGTTACTCGGCGGGGGGTTTCGATGAGCAGTTCTTC. This sequence encodes CASSYSAGGFDEQFF.

This clonotype was observed a handful of times. V gene TRBV7-9 combines with J gene TRBJ1-1, with TRBD1 identical over 8 bases. Per germline, CDR1 SEHNR and CDR2 FQNEAQ (reference sequence). The CDR3 sequence is 15 residues long. J was trimmed by 1 base and V by 2 bases; bases with no gene match: 3. For the CDR3, the DNA is TGTGCCAGCAGCTTATTCGGGACAGGGAACACTGAAGCTTTCTTT. Its protein is CASSLFGTGNTEAFF. Supplemented by reference TRBV7-9 and TRBJ1-1, the full variable domain reads DTGVSQNPRHKITKRGQNVTFRCDPISEHNRLYWYRQTLGQGPEFLTYFQNEAQLEKSRLLSDRFSAERPKGSFSTLEIQRTEQGDSAMYLCASSLFGTGNTEAFFGQGTRLTVV.

Ten or more counts support this clonotype. The chain links TRBV4-3 to TRBJ2-6, with 11 bases aligning to TRBD1. The trim removed 4 bases at V and 0 bases at J, leaving 8 bases unmatched. Germline V gene data show CDR1 as LGHNA and CDR2 as YSLEER. The CDR3 covers 19 residues. CDR3 loop: CASSRAGQGAISGANVLTF. CDR3 in DNA: TGCGCCAGCAGCCGGGCAGGACAGGGGGCGATCTCTGGGGCCAACGTCCTGACTTTC.

This clonotype was recorded at least ten times. The genes are TRBV5-4 and TRBJ2-1; 13 bases match TRBD2. Germline CDR1 reads SGHNT; CDR2 reads YYREEE (reference sequence). The CDR3 consists of 18 residues. V shed 4 bases and J 1 base; nucleotides not matched to a gene: 8. CDR3 DNA sequence: TGTGCCAGCAGCACACAACTAGCGGGGGGGCCATCCTACAATGAGCAGTTCTTC. Translating it yields CASSTQLAGGPSYNEQFF.

This clonotype was seen a handful of times. V usage is TRBV7-9 and J usage is TRBJ2-7; 7 nucleotides match TRBD2. Germline V gene lookup returns CDR1 SEHNR and CDR2 FQNEAQ (reference sequence). J gave up 3 bases and V 2 bases, and 4 bases lay outside the gene matches. This CDR3 has 14 amino acids. The CDR3 sequence: CASSLYGGNYEQYF. In DNA, the CDR3 is TGTGCCAGCAGCTTATACGGGGGGAACTACGAGCAGTACTTC. The complete variable domain, with remaining parts taken from reference TRBV7-9 and TRBJ2-7, reads DTGVSQNPRHKITKRGQNVTFRCDPISEHNRLYWYRQTLGQGPEFLTYFQNEAQLEKSRLLSDRFSAERPKGSFSTLEIQRTEQGDSAMYLCASSLYGGNYEQYFGPGTRLTVT.

Many counts were recorded for this clonotype. The CDR3 DNA reads as TGTGCCAGCAGACAACAGGGGGTCGGCTCACCCCTCCACTTT. Residues: CASRQQGVGSPLHF. The chain employs TRBV3-1 and TRBJ1-6, with 8 nucleotides matching TRBD1. Per the germline V gene, CDR1 is LGHDT and CDR2 is YNNKEL (reference sequence). CDR3 length: 14 amino acids. The V gene end was trimmed by 6 bases and the J gene end by 10 bases; junction bases not matched to a gene: 8.

The chain joins TRBV20-1 to TRBJ1-4; 12 bases are shared with TRBD1. J was trimmed by 7 bases and V by 7 bases; bases with no gene match: 7. Per germline, CDR1 DFQATT and CDR2 SNEGSKA (reference sequence). The CDR3 has 14 residues. The CDR3 is CSVPGQGATEKLFF. The CDR3 nucleotides read TGCAGTGTTCCGGGACAGGGGGCGACTGAAAAACTGTTTTTT.

The chain has TRBV6-5 and TRBJ2-1; 9 nucleotides match TRBD1. The V gene's germline CDR1 is MNHEY and CDR2 SVGAGI. CDR3 size: 15 residues. V shed 4 bases and J 3 bases; nucleotides not matched to a gene: 4. CDR3 DNA sequence: TGTGCCAGCAGTTCCCGGACAGGGGACTACAATGAGCAGTTCTTC. It yields the protein CASSSRTGDYNEQFF.

The chain carries TRBV27 and TRBJ2-1; weak D call: TRBD2 (6 bases). The length of the CDR3 is 15 residues. Germline V gene lookup returns CDR1 MNHEY and CDR2 SMNVEV (reference sequence). Trimming left V 5 bases short and J 4 bases short, with 15 bases between. The chain's CDR3 is CASSAAGTTYNEQFF. Here the CDR3 DNA reads TGTGCCAGCAGTGCCGCGGGGACCACATACAATGAGCAGTTCTTC.

V and J are TRBV20-1 and TRBJ1-2; perhaps TRBD1 as D (5 bases). Germline values: CDR1 DFQATT, CDR2 SNEGSKA (reference sequence). Trimming stripped 5 bases from V and 8 bases from J, with 21 bases between. CDR3 length: 14 residues. CDR3 in DNA: TGCAGTGCTGAGGTGGGTCCCGGGGCCCGAGGCTACACCTTC. This encodes CSAEVGPGARGYTF.

This clonotype was seen ten or more times. This rearrangement joins TRBV3-1 to TRBJ2-1; TRBD2 aligns across 11 bases. The CDR3 is 17 residues long. Germline CDR1 and CDR2: LGHDT and YNNKEL (reference sequence). Losses at the gene ends were 0 bases for V and 3 bases for J; bases not matched to a gene: 4. CDR3 protein: CASSQEPSGRNYNEQFF. Here the CDR3 DNA reads TGTGCCAGCAGCCAAGAACCTAGCGGGAGGAACTACAATGAGCAGTTCTTC.

The chain couples TRBV3-1 to TRBJ2-5; 9 nucleotides match TRBD2. CDR1 is LGHDT and CDR2 is YNNKEL in the germline V gene (reference sequence). With 0 bases clipped from V and 4 bases from J, the junction kept 6 bases outside the gene matches. CDR3 length: 16 residues. The CDR3 DNA reads TGTGCCAGCAGCCAAGATGGCGGGAGGGTGGGAGAGACCCAGTACTTC. It translates to CASSQDGGRVGETQYF.

This clonotype was recorded many times. The J gene is TRBJ2-5, the V gene TRBV20-1, with 8 nucleotides matching TRBD1. Germline loops: CDR1 DFQATT, CDR2 SNEGSKA (reference sequence). V lost 3 bases, J lost 5 bases, and 8 bases stayed unmatched. CDR3 length: 14 residues. Here the CDR3 DNA reads TGCAGTGCTAGGGCGCAGGGGGCCCTCGAGACCCAGTACTTC. Its protein product is CSARAQGALETQYF.

In this sample, this clonotype turned up many times. V gene TRBV20-1 combines with J gene TRBJ2-5; D is perhaps TRBD2 (5 bases). The CDR3 loop spans 13 amino acids. CDR1 and CDR2 (germline): DFQATT, SNEGSKA (reference sequence). Trimming removed 3 bases from V and 4 bases from J, with 12 bases in between. The CDR3 protein is CSASPAVVETQYF. The CDR3 nucleotides are TGCAGTGCTAGCCCAGCGGTAGTAGAGACCCAGTACTTC.

The gene calls are TRBV20-1 and TRBJ1-5, with 8 bases that match TRBD1. Germline lookup yields CDR1 DFQATT and CDR2 SNEGSKA (reference sequence). V was clipped by 3 bases and J by 7 bases; unmatched bases: 14. This CDR3 spans 16 amino acids. Written as DNA, the CDR3 is TGCAGTGCTAGTGTGTCAGCGACAGGGGCTACGCAGCCCCAGCATTTT. It specifies CSASVSATGATQPQHF.

This clonotype was counted only a few times. This chain's CDR3 is CASSLRGGQYEQYF. The CDR3 coding sequence is TGTGCCAGCAGCTTAAGAGGGGGCCAGTACGAGCAGTACTTC. The chain links TRBV7-2 to TRBJ2-7, with 7 bases fitting TRBD1. V trimming: 2 bases; J trimming: 4 bases; junction bases outside the gene matches: 5. Germline V CDR1 and CDR2: SGHTA, FQGNSA. This CDR3 has 14 amino acids. Full variable domain (rest looked up from reference TRBV7-2 and TRBJ2-7): GAGVSQSPSNKVTEKGKDVELRCDPISGHTALYWYRQSLGQGLEFLIYFQGNSAPDKSGLPSDRFSAERTGGSVSTLTIQRTQQEDSAVYLCASSLRGGQYEQYFGPGTRLTVT.

This clonotype has only one observation. V and J are TRBV30 and TRBJ1-1, with no clear D. Trimming left V 0 bases short and J 5 bases short, with 16 bases between. CDR3 length: 15 residues. CDR1 is GTSNPN, CDR2 SVGIG, per germline (reference sequence). The CDR3 DNA sequence: TGTGCCTGGAGTGTACTGTACGGGAGAAGGACTGAAGCTTTCTTT. Protein sequence: CAWSVLYGRRTEAFF.

This clonotype was seen a few times. A junction boundary mismatches the germline segment, possibly from a read error. The V and J genes are TRBV6-1 and TRBJ1-1, with TRBD1 matching over 8 bases. The CDR3 spans 14 residues. The germline gives CDR1 MNHNS, CDR2 SASEGT. The CDR3 loop reads CASSEWTGNSEAFF. The CDR3, as DNA: TGTGCCAGCAGTGAATGGACAGGGAACTCTGAAGCTTTCTTT.

This chain joins TRBV23-1 and TRBJ2-1, with 7 positions matching TRBD2. TRBV23-1 is given ORF status, its function remaining uncertain. The V and J ends lost 1 base and 7 bases, in that order; junction bases with no gene match: 19. This CDR3 is built from 19 residues. The CDR3 DNA reads as TGCGCCAGCAGTCAATTAGTAAAGAGCGGGACTTTCCCCTTGAATGAGCAGTTCTTC. Translation gives CASSQLVKSGTFPLNEQFF.